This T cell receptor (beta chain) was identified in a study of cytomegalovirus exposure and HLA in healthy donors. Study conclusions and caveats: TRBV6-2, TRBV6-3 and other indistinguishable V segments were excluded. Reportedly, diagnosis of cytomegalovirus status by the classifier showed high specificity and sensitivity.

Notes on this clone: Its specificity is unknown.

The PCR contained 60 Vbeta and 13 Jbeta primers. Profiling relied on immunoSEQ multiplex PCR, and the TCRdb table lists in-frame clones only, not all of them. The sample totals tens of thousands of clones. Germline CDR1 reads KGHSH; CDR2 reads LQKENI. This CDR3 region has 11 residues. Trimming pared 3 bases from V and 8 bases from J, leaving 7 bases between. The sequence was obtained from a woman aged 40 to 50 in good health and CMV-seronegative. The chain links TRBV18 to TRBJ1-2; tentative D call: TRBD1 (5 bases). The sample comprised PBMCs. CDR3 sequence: CASSPQGGYTF. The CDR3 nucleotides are TGTGCCAGCTCACCTCAGGGAGGCTACACCTTC. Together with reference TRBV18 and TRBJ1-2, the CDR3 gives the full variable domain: NAGVMQNPRHLVRRRGQEARLRCSPMKGHSHVYWYRQLPEEGLKFMVYLQKENIIDESGMPKERFSAEFPKEGPSILRIQQVVRGDSAAYFCASSPQGGYTFGSGTRLTVV.